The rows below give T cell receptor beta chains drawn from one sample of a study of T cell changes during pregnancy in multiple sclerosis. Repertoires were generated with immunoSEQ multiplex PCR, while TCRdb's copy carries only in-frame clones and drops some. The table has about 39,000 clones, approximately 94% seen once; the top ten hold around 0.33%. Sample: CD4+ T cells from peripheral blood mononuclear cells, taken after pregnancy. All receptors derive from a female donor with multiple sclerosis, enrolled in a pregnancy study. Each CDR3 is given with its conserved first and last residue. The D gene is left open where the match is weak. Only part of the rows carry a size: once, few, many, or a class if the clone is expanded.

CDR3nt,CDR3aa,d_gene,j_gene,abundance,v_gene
TGTGCCAGCAGCTCCAAGATTAGCCGGTTGGAGGGGGGGCGCGGCTACACCTTC,CASSSKISRLEGGRGYTF,-,TRBJ1-2,-,TRBV14
TGCGCCAGCAGCCCCGGGGGTTTTTCCTACAATGAGCAGTTCTTC,CASSPGGFSYNEQFF,-,TRBJ2-1,-,TRBV5-1
TGCGCCAGCAGCTTGGGGACAGGGATTAGCTCTGGAAACACCATATATTTT,CASSLGTGISSGNTIYF,TRBD1,TRBJ1-3,-,TRBV5-1
TGTGCCAGCAGCTCCAGACAGTTCTCCTATGGCTACACCTTC,CASSSRQFSYGYTF,-,TRBJ1-2,-,TRBV7-2
TGTGCCAGCAGCCCTCCGGGACAGGGGGCCGGGGAGCTGTTTTTT,CASSPPGQGAGELFF,TRBD1,TRBJ2-2,-,TRBV9
TGTGCCAGCAGCGCCCGATGGACTAGCGGGGGGCTCACCGGGGAGCTGTTTTTT,CASSARWTSGGLTGELFF,TRBD2,TRBJ2-2,-,TRBV7-8
TGTGCCAGCAGCGTAGGGGTCAGGGGGGACTACGAGCAGTACTTC,CASSVGVRGDYEQYF,-,TRBJ2-7,-,TRBV9
TGTGCCAGCAGCGGAGGGGGTTACAATGGAAACACCATATATTTT,CASSGGGYNGNTIYF,-,TRBJ1-3,-,TRBV9
TGTGCCAGCAGCGAAGACGGGGGGGCGAACACTGAAGCTTTCTTT,CASSEDGGANTEAFF,-,TRBJ1-1,few,TRBV7-3
TGTGCCAGCAGTCATGGTGGCCGGGGAGGGAACACTGAAGCTTTCTTT,CASSHGGRGGNTEAFF,-,TRBJ1-1,-,TRBV6-6
TGTGCCAGCAGCTTAGGGGGACTAGCGGGGGGCCGCACCGGGGAGCTGTTTTTT,CASSLGGLAGGRTGELFF,TRBD2,TRBJ2-2,-,TRBV7-8
TGTGCCAGCAGTTACCTCACGGGACTAGCGGGGGATGAGCAGTTCTTC,CASSYLTGLAGDEQFF,TRBD2,TRBJ2-1,-,TRBV6-5
TGTGCCAGCAGATTTGCTGGGGGACAAAAAAACATTCAGTACTTC,CASRFAGGQKNIQYF,-,TRBJ2-4,-,TRBV5-5
TGTGCCAGCAGTTACCCGGTAACGGGGAATGAGCAGTTCTTC,CASSYPVTGNEQFF,-,TRBJ2-1,-,TRBV6-6
TGCGCCAGCAGGCCGACAGCCCAAGAGACCCAGTACTTC,CASRPTAQETQYF,-,TRBJ2-5,-,TRBV5-1
TGTGCCAGCAGCTCGACAGGGCTGGGGAGCAATCAGCCCCAGCATTTT,CASSSTGLGSNQPQHF,TRBD1,TRBJ1-5,-,TRBV5-6
TGTGCTAGCAGCATTGGAACAGGGGTACAAGAGACCCAGTACTTC,CASSIGTGVQETQYF,TRBD1,TRBJ2-5,-,TRBV7-7
TGCGCCAGCAGGCAGCACCGGGACAGGGGGAGCATCAAAAACATTCAGTACTTC,CASRQHRDRGSIKNIQYF,TRBD1,TRBJ2-4,-,TRBV10-2
TGTGCCAGCAGCTTAGTGACAGGGGGCTACAATGAGCAGTTCTTC,CASSLVTGGYNEQFF,TRBD1,TRBJ2-1,-,TRBV11-3
TGTGCCAGCAGTCCCAGTCTTAACTATGGCTACACCTTC,CASSPSLNYGYTF,-,TRBJ1-2,-,TRBV14
TGTGCCAGCAGCCCGAGCCCCCAGGGGGAGCAGTTCTTC,CASSPSPQGEQFF,-,TRBJ2-1,-,TRBV7-2
TGTGCCAGCTCAGGGGGTCGGAATCAGCCCCAGCATTTT,CASSGGRNQPQHF,TRBD1,TRBJ1-5,-,TRBV6-1
TGTGCCAGCAGTGAATACAGGGCCCCTGGGGCCAACGTCCTGACTTTC,CASSEYRAPGANVLTF,-,TRBJ2-6,-,TRBV9
TGTGCCAGCAGCGTACAGGGGGCATTCGATGGCTACACCTTC,CASSVQGAFDGYTF,TRBD1,TRBJ1-2,-,TRBV7-9
TGTGCCAGCAGCTTCGGGGGGTACAATGAGCAGTTCTTC,CASSFGGYNEQFF,TRBD2,TRBJ2-1,-,TRBV9
TGTGCCAGCAGCCCCCGGGTTCGGGACAGGGTACACGAGCAGTACTTC,CASSPRVRDRVHEQYF,TRBD1,TRBJ2-7,few,TRBV7-8
TGTGCCAGCAGCGTAGCGTCTAGCGGGGGTGAAGAGCAGTTCTTC,CASSVASSGGEEQFF,TRBD2,TRBJ2-1,-,TRBV9
TGTGCCAGCAGTTGGGACAGAAGAAACTATGGCTACACCTTC,CASSWDRRNYGYTF,TRBD1,TRBJ1-2,-,TRBV6-1
TGTGCCAGCAGCGGCGGACAGGGTGGGTCACCCCTCCACTTT,CASSGGQGGSPLHF,TRBD1,TRBJ1-6,-,TRBV2
TGCGCCAGCAGGGGAGGGGAAAACTACGAGCAGTACTTC,CASRGGENYEQYF,TRBD2,TRBJ2-7,-,TRBV10-2
TGTGCCAGCAGCGGGGGACTAGCTAGTTACGAGCAGTACTTC,CASSGGLASYEQYF,TRBD2,TRBJ2-7,-,TRBV9
TGTGCCAGCAAGTCGGAGATCCAAGAGACCCAGTACTTC,CASKSEIQETQYF,-,TRBJ2-5,-,TRBV11-2
TGTGCCAGCAGCTGGAACCGGGACAGGGATGGCTACACCTTC,CASSWNRDRDGYTF,TRBD1,TRBJ1-2,-,TRBV7-9
TGTGCCAGCAGCTTAGGGGGGTCGACAGGGGTTCAAGAGACCCAGTACTTC,CASSLGGSTGVQETQYF,TRBD1,TRBJ2-5,-,TRBV11-3
TGTGCCAGCAGTGAAGCGAACAGGGGAGCCTACAATGAGCAGTTCTTC,CASSEANRGAYNEQFF,TRBD1,TRBJ2-1,-,TRBV6-1
TGCGCCAGCAGCATTTCCGGGACAGAGGGCCGGGAGCAGTACTTC,CASSISGTEGREQYF,TRBD1,TRBJ2-7,-,TRBV5-1
TGTGCCAGCAGCTTGGGGGCAGGGAATGAAAAACTGTTTTTT,CASSLGAGNEKLFF,-,TRBJ1-4,-,TRBV7-6
TGTGCCAGCCGCAAGGGAGGAGGGAACGAGCAGTACTTC,CASRKGGGNEQYF,-,TRBJ2-7,-,TRBV2
TGTGCCAGCACGGCAGGGTCGAGCTACACCTTC,CASTAGSSYTF,-,TRBJ1-2,-,TRBV6-5
TGTGCCAGCAGCTTCGACAGGGGGTTCTACGAGCAGTACTTC,CASSFDRGFYEQYF,TRBD1,TRBJ2-7,-,TRBV11-2
TGCGCCAGCAGCTTGGATTCGGGGATCGAGCAGTACTTC,CASSLDSGIEQYF,-,TRBJ2-7,-,TRBV5-1
TGTGCCAGCTCACCTGAACAGGGCCCTAACTATGGCTACACCTTC,CASSPEQGPNYGYTF,-,TRBJ1-2,-,TRBV18
TGTGCCAGCAGCCTGAACAGGGGGAGTGGAGAAAAACTGTTTTTT,CASSLNRGSGEKLFF,TRBD1,TRBJ1-4,-,TRBV5-6
TGTGCCAGCAGCTTAAGCGGGCCGCCTTTAAACCAAGAGACCCAGTACTTC,CASSLSGPPLNQETQYF,-,TRBJ2-5,once,TRBV5-5
TGTGCCGCCAGCCCCGGACTAGCGGGGGGCCAGGGGGAGCTGTTTTTT,CAASPGLAGGQGELFF,TRBD2,TRBJ2-2,-,TRBV11-2
TGTGCCAGCAGCTTAGTAGCCGGACAGGAGCACTATGGCTACACCTTC,CASSLVAGQEHYGYTF,TRBD1,TRBJ1-2,-,TRBV7-6
TGTGCCAGCAGCGGGACAGGGGACAATGGCTACACCTTC,CASSGTGDNGYTF,TRBD1,TRBJ1-2,-,TRBV11-1
TGTGCCAGTACCCCCAGGGGACAGGGTTATATGAACACTGAAGCTTTCTTT,CASTPRGQGYMNTEAFF,TRBD1,TRBJ1-1,few,TRBV19
TGTGCCAGCTCACCCCAGGTCATGAACACTGAAGCTTTCTTT,CASSPQVMNTEAFF,-,TRBJ1-1,-,TRBV18
TGTGCCAGCAGCTTGGATAACTTCGTGTACGATGAGCAGTTCTTC,CASSLDNFVYDEQFF,-,TRBJ2-1,-,TRBV5-4
TGCAGTGCCACATACAATGAGCAGTTCTTC,CSATYNEQFF,-,TRBJ2-1,-,TRBV20-1
TGCGCCAGCAGCCCCACGGCGGTGACGAACACTGAAGCTTTCTTT,CASSPTAVTNTEAFF,-,TRBJ1-1,-,TRBV5-1
TGTGCCAGCAGTGTAACGGGGGTCACTGAAAAGGGTGGCTACACCTTC,CASSVTGVTEKGGYTF,-,TRBJ1-2,-,TRBV28
TGTGCCTGGAGTCTCATTAGCGGGGGCGGTGGGGTCTACAATGAGCAGTTCTTC,CAWSLISGGGGVYNEQFF,TRBD2,TRBJ2-1,-,TRBV30
TGTGCCAGCACTCTTGGACAGGGGGCTTACACCGGGGAGCTGTTTTTT,CASTLGQGAYTGELFF,TRBD1,TRBJ2-2,-,TRBV9
TGTGCCAGCAGCCTAAGGGCAGGACGGGGGGACTATGGCTACACCTTC,CASSLRAGRGDYGYTF,-,TRBJ1-2,-,TRBV14
TGCGCCAGCAGCCCACTCGGCCCTAGCCATGCAGATACGCAGTATTTT,CASSPLGPSHADTQYF,-,TRBJ2-3,-,TRBV5-1